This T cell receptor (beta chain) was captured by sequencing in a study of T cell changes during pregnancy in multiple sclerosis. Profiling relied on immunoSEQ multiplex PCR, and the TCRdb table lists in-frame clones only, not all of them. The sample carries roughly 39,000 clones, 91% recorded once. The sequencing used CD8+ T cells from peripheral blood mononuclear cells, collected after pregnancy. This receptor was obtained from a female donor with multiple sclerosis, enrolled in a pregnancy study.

CDR3 bases: TGTGCCAGCAGCCCAGCGGGGGGGTCCTCCTACGAGCAGTACTTC. This gives the protein CASSPAGGSSYEQYF. The chain uses TRBV7-9 and TRBJ2-7; 10 bases are shared with TRBD2. Germline V gives CDR1 SEHNR, CDR2 FQNEAQ (reference sequence). J was trimmed by 0 bases and V by 5 bases; bases with no gene match: 4. This CDR3 region has 15 residues.